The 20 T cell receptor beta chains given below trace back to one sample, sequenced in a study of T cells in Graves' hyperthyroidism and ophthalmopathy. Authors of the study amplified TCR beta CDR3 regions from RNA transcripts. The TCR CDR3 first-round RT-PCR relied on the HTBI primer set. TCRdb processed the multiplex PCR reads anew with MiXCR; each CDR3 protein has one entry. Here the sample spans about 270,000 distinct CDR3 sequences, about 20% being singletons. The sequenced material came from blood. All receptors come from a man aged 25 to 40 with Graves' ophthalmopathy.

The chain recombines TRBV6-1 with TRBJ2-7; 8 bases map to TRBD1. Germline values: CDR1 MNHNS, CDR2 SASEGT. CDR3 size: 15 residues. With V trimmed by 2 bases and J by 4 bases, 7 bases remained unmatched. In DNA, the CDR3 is TGTGCCAGCAGTGAATTAGGTGACAGGGGTTACGAGCAGTACTTC. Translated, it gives CASSELGDRGYEQYF.

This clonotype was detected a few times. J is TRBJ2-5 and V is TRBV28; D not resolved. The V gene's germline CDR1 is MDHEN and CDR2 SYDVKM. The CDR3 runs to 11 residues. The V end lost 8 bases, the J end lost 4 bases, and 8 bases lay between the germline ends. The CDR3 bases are TGTGCCAGCCAAACTGGAGAGACCCAGTACTTC. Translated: CASQTGETQYF.

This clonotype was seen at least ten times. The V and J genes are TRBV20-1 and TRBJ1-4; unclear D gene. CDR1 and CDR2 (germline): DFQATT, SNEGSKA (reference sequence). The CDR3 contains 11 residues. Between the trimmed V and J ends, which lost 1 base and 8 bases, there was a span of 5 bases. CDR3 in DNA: TGCAGTGCTAGAGTGGAAGAAAAACTGTTTTTT. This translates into CSARVEEKLFF.

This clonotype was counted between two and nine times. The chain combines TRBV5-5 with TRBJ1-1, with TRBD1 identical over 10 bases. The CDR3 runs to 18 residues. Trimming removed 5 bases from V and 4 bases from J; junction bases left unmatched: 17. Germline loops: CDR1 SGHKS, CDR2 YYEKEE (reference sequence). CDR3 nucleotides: TGTGCCAGCAGTACCCCTGGACAGGGGGTGAGAGATAGCACTGAAGCTTTCTTT. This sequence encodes CASSTPGQGVRDSTEAFF.

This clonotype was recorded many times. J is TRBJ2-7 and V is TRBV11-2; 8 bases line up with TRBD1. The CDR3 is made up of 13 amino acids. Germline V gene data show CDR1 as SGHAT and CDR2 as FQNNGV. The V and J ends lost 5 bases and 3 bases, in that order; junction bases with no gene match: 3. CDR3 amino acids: CASSATGGYEQYF. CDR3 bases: TGTGCCAGCAGCGCCACAGGGGGCTACGAGCAGTACTTC.

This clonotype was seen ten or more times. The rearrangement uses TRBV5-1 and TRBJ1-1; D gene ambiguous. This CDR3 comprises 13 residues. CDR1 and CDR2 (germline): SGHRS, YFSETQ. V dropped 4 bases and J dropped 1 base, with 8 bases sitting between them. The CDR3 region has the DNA TGCGCCAGCAGCCCGGACGGGAACACTGAAGCTTTCTTT. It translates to CASSPDGNTEAFF.

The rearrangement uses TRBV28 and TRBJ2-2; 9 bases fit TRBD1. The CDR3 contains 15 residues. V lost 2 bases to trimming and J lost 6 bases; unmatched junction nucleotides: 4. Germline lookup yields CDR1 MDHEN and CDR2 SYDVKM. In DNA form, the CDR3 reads TGTGCCAGCAGTTTACCCCGACAGGGGGCCGGGGAGCTGTTTTTT. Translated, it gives CASSLPRQGAGELFF.

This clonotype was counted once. The CDR3, as DNA: TGCGCCAGCAGCTTGGGAGGGGGCCCTACCAATGAGCAGTTCTTC. This gives the protein CASSLGGGPTNEQFF. The chain is built from TRBV5-1 and TRBJ2-1; the match to TRBD1 covers 7 bases. Trimming at V came to 0 bases and at J to 6 bases, leaving 6 bases not matched to a gene. The CDR3 runs 15 residues. CDR1 is SGHRS and CDR2 is YFSETQ in the germline V gene.

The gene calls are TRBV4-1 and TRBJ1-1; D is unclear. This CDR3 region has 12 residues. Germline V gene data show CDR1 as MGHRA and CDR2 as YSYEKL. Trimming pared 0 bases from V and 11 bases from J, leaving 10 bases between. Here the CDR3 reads CASSQDSSVAFF. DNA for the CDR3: TGCGCCAGCAGCCAAGACTCCTCCGTTGCTTTCTTT.

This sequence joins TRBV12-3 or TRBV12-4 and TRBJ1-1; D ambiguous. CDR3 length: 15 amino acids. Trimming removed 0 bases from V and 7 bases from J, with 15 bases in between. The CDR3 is CASSLARASVFEAFF. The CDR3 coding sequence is TGTGCCAGCAGTTTAGCCCGGGCCTCGGTTTTTGAAGCTTTCTTT.

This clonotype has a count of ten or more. The CDR3 sequence is CASSPESGVTEAFF. In DNA, the CDR3 is TGTGCCAGCTCACCAGAGTCAGGGGTCACTGAAGCTTTCTTT. This rearrangement joins TRBV18 to TRBJ1-1, with a tentative D call TRBD1 (6 bases). The CDR3 is made up of 14 amino acids. V was shortened by 2 bases and J by 4 bases, with 11 bases between the two germline ends. Looked up from germline, CDR1 is KGHSH and CDR2 is LQKENI.

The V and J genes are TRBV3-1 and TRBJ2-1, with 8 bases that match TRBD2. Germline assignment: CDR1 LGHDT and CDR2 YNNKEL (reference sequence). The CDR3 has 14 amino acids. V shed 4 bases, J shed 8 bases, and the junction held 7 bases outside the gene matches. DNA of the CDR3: TGTGCCAGCAGCCGAGCGGGAGAACGCGATGAGCAGTTCTTC. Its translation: CASSRAGERDEQFF.

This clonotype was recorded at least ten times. CDR3 nucleotide sequence: TGTGCCAGCAGCCAAGCGACAGGAGATAATGAGCAGTTCTTC. Amino acid sequence: CASSQATGDNEQFF. V gene TRBV3-1 combines with J gene TRBJ2-1; a possible D gene is TRBD1 (6 bases). V lost 1 base and J lost 7, with 11 bases in between. Germline V gives CDR1 LGHDT, CDR2 YNNKEL (reference sequence). CDR3 size: 14 residues.

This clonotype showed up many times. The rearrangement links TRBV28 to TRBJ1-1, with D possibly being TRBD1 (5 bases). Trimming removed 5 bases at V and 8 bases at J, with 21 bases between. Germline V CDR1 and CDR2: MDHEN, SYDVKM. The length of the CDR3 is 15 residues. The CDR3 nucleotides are TGTGCCAGCAGTCCGAGGAGGGGTGTACAGGCAGAAGCTTTCTTT. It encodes CASSPRRGVQAEAFF.

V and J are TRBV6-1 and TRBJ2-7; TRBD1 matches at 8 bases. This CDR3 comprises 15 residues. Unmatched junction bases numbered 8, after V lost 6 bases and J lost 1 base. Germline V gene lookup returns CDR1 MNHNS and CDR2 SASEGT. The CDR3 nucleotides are TGTGCCAGCAGACAAGGGACAGGAGCTTCCTACGAGCAGTACTTC. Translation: CASRQGTGASYEQYF.

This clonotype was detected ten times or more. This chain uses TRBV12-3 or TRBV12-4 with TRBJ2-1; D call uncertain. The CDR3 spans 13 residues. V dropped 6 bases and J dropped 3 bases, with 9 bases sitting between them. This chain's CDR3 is CASRDHNYNEQFF. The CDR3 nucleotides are TGTGCCAGCAGGGACCACAACTACAATGAGCAGTTCTTC.

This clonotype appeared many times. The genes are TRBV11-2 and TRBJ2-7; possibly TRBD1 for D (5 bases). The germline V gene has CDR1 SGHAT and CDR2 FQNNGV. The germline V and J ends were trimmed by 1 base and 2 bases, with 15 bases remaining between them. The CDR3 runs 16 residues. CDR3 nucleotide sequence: TGTGCCAGCAGCTTAGGGACACTTTTCCAGGCCTACGAGCAGTACTTC. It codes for CASSLGTLFQAYEQYF.

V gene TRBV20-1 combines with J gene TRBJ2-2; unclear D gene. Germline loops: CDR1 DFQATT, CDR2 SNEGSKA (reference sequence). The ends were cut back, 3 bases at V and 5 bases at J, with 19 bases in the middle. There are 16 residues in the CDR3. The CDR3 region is CSARATGRLGTGELFF. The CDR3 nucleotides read TGCAGTGCTAGGGCCACCGGGCGATTAGGGACCGGGGAGCTGTTTTTT.

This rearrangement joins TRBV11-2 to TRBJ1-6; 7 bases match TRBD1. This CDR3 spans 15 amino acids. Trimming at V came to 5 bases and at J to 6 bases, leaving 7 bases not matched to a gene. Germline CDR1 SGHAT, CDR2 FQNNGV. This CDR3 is CASSRTGGGNSPLHF. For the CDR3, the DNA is TGTGCCAGCAGCCGGACAGGTGGGGGTAATTCACCCCTCCACTTT.

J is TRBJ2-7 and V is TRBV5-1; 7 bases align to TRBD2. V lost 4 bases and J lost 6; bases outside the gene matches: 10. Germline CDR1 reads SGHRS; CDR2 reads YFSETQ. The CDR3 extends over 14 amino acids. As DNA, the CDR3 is TGCGCCAGCAGCCCCGGGAGGCGACGGTCCGAGCAGTACTTC. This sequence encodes CASSPGRRRSEQYF.